These T cell receptor beta chains were read from a single sample in a study of cytomegalovirus exposure and HLA in healthy donors. The assay was immunoSEQ multiplex PCR, and TCRdb's table has in-frame clones only and misses some. The sample consists of 150,000 to 200,000 clones, over 80% of them appearing once. The sample consisted of PBMCs. The receptors were gathered from a boy aged 2 to 10 in good health and CMV-seronegative. Each CDR3 is given with its conserved first and last residue. Each record gives: D gene, V gene, clone size, J gene, CDR3 DNA, CDR3 protein. The D gene is left open where the match is weak. Size is omitted from some rows. Given values are once, few, many or a class for expanded clones.

>NA|TRBV2|once|TRBJ1-4
TGTGCCAGCAGTGATGGCAGGACTAATGAAAAACTGTTTTTT
CASSDGRTNEKLFF
>NA|TRBV2|once|TRBJ1-1
TGTGCCAGCAGTCTCATCCCCGGCGGTCCTGAAGCTTTCTTT
CASSLIPGGPEAFF
>NA|TRBV19|NA|TRBJ1-6
TGTGCCAGTAGTACGTGGACAGACAATTCACCCCTCCACTTT
CASSTWTDNSPLHF
>TRBD1|TRBV5-4|NA|TRBJ2-6
TGTGCCAGCAGCGGGGGACAGGGGGAGTTGGGGGCCAACGTCCTGACTTTC
CASSGGQGELGANVLTF
>NA|TRBV6-5|NA|TRBJ1-2
TGTGCCAGCAGTTACTCGATCGGCCAGACATATGGCTACACCTTC
CASSYSIGQTYGYTF
>TRBD2|TRBV11-2|NA|TRBJ2-3
TGTGCCAGCAGCTTAGGTCTGTTAGCGGGAGGATCCCAAGATACGCAGTATTTT
CASSLGLLAGGSQDTQYF
>NA|TRBV12-5|NA|TRBJ1-1
TGTGCTAGTGGTTTGGTACTCTCGGGGAGGCAGGACACTGAAGCTTTCTTT
CASGLVLSGRQDTEAFF
>TRBD2|TRBV14|once|TRBJ2-5
TGTGCCAGCAGCCACTCTGAAGGACTAGCGGGAGGGGAGACCCAGTACTTC
CASSHSEGLAGGETQYF
>TRBD2|TRBV2|NA|TRBJ2-7
TGTGCCAGCAGTGAAACCTCGGGGGGCGAGCAGTACTTC
CASSETSGGEQYF
>NA|TRBV2|NA|TRBJ1-4
TGTGCCAGCAGTGAACTCGTCTTGGGCGAAAAACTGTTTTTT
CASSELVLGEKLFF
>NA|TRBV19|NA|TRBJ2-3
TGTGCCAGTAGTCCAGGGTCGGCCCCAGATACGCAGTATTTT
CASSPGSAPDTQYF
>NA|TRBV11-3|few|TRBJ2-2
TGTGCCAGCAAAGAGGGCGGGAACACCGGGGAGCTGTTTTTT
CASKEGGNTGELFF
>NA|TRBV5-3|once|TRBJ2-7
TGTGCCAGAAGCTTGGCGGGTGATAGCATATCCTACGAGCAGTACTTC
CARSLAGDSISYEQYF
>NA|TRBV6-1|NA|TRBJ1-1
TGTGCCAGCAGCGGGGGTTGGACTGAAGCTTTCTTT
CASSGGWTEAFF
>TRBD2|TRBV6-1|NA|TRBJ2-3
TGTGCCAGCAGTGAAGGAACTAGCGGCACAGATACGCAGTATTTT
CASSEGTSGTDTQYF
>NA|TRBV7-8|once|TRBJ1-5
TGTGCCACCGGGACATCGGGCAATCAGCCCCAGCATTTT
CATGTSGNQPQHF
>NA|TRBV7-8|NA|TRBJ2-7
TGTGCCAGCAGCTTGACAGGGAGGTCCTACGAGCAGTACTTC
CASSLTGRSYEQYF
>NA|TRBV4-3|NA|TRBJ2-2
TGCGCCAGCAGCCAAGAGTTGGAGGCGGGGACCGGGGAGCTGTTTTTT
CASSQELEAGTGELFF
>TRBD2|TRBV4-2|once|TRBJ2-7
TGTGCCAGCAGTCAGACTAGCGGGACCTACGAGCAGTACTTC
CASSQTSGTYEQYF
>NA|TRBV6-1|NA|TRBJ2-3
TGTGCCAGCAGTGGGCGGCCAGGGGGGACAGATACGCAGTATTTT
CASSGRPGGTDTQYF
>NA|TRBV30|few|TRBJ2-5
TGTGCCTGGGGATTCGGCGGGGACCCCCTTAAGGGCCAGTACTTC
CAWGFGGDPLKGQYF
>NA|TRBV9|NA|TRBJ2-5
TGTGCCAGCAGCGTAGGGAGGGCAGGGGAGACCCAGTACTTC
CASSVGRAGETQYF
>NA|TRBV13|NA|TRBJ2-1
TGTGCCAGCAGCCAGGGACTTTTAAGTTACAATGAGCAGTTCTTC
CASSQGLLSYNEQFF
>NA|TRBV28|once|TRBJ1-4
TGTGCCAGCAGTTTCTCGGGGGTTGAAAAACTGTTTTTT
CASSFSGVEKLFF
>NA|TRBV5-6|NA|TRBJ2-2
TGTGCCAGCAGCTTGATTGGGGCCCGCACCGGGGAGCTGTTTTTT
CASSLIGARTGELFF
>NA|TRBV7-9|NA|TRBJ1-2
TGTGCCAGCAGCTTAGATGGCCGGAGCGATGGCTACACCTTC
CASSLDGRSDGYTF
>TRBD1|TRBV11-2|NA|TRBJ2-7
TGTGCCAGCAGCTTAGACCCCTCGAGGGGGCAACACTACGAGCAGTACTTC
CASSLDPSRGQHYEQYF
>NA|TRBV2|once|TRBJ1-5
TGTGCCAGCAGTGTTTTCGACAGTCAGCCCCAGCATTTT
CASSVFDSQPQHF
>TRBD1|TRBV10-1|once|TRBJ2-2
TGCGCCAGTAGCCGGGACAGGGGATATATTGGGGAGCTGTTTTTT
CASSRDRGYIGELFF
>TRBD2|TRBV5-8|NA|TRBJ2-1
TGTGCCAGCAGCTGGGGAGCGGGGGGCTCCTACAATGAGCAGTTCTTC
CASSWGAGGSYNEQFF
>TRBD1|TRBV27|NA|TRBJ1-6
TGTGCCAGCAGTTGGGACAGGGGGCGATCACCCCTCCACTTT
CASSWDRGRSPLHF
>NA|TRBV5-4|few|TRBJ2-1
TGTGCCAGCAGCTGGGGTGGAGGGGACTCCTACAATGAGCAGTTCTTC
CASSWGGGDSYNEQFF
>NA|TRBV6-1|NA|TRBJ2-2
TGTGCCAGCAATAAAGCCTTCACCGGGGAGCTGTTTTTT
CASNKAFTGELFF
>TRBD1|TRBV6-5|once|TRBJ1-2
TGTGCCAGCAGCTACTACCGACAGGGATTAAACTATGGCTACACCTTC
CASSYYRQGLNYGYTF
>NA|TRBV27|NA|TRBJ2-4
TGTGCCAGCAGTTCGACCGGGAGCCCCAAAAACATTCAGTACTTC
CASSSTGSPKNIQYF
>TRBD1|TRBV6-1|once|TRBJ2-7
TGTGCCAGCAGTGAAGACCGCAGGGGGCCTCTCGAGCAGTACTTC
CASSEDRRGPLEQYF
>TRBD1|TRBV6-1|NA|TRBJ2-7
TGTGCCAGCAGCGTGAGACAGGGGCCAGACGAGCAGTACTTC
CASSVRQGPDEQYF
>TRBD2|TRBV4-1|NA|TRBJ2-7
TGCGCCAGCAGCCAAGATCCCCTAGCGGACGAGCAGTACTTC
CASSQDPLADEQYF
>NA|TRBV19|NA|TRBJ1-3
TGCGCCAGTAACTCGTTCCCTGGAAACACCATATATTTT
CASNSFPGNTIYF
>TRBD1|TRBV18|once|TRBJ2-3
TGTGCCAGCTCACCTATTTTCGGACAGGGGCATCGCACAGATACGCAGTATTTT
CASSPIFGQGHRTDTQYF
>TRBD2|TRBV4-3|few|TRBJ2-1
TGCGCCAGCAGCCAAGAAGCCCCAGGACTAGCGGGAAACAATGAGCAGTTCTTC
CASSQEAPGLAGNNEQFF
>NA|TRBV9|NA|TRBJ1-1
TGTGCCAGCAGCGTAGAGCCAGGGGTCACTGAAGCTTTCTTT
CASSVEPGVTEAFF
>NA|TRBV10-3|NA|TRBJ2-2
TGTGCCATCAGTGAGTCTCAGAGCGGATTAGCCACCGGGGAGCTGTTTTTT
CAISESQSGLATGELFF
>TRBD2|TRBV29-1|once|TRBJ2-5
TGCAGCGTTGAAGATCTTAGGCTAGCGGGGGAAGAGACCCAGTACTTC
CSVEDLRLAGEETQYF